This is a list of T cell receptor beta chains from one sample in a study of shared clonotypes between healthy human individuals. Repertoires were generated with immunoSEQ multiplex PCR, while TCRdb's copy carries only in-frame clones and drops some. The table records some 690,000 clones, about 90% of them present only once. Sequenced sample: memory CD8+ T cells from PBMCs. These receptors were obtained from a man younger than 30 in good health. Some clones in this sample may be carry-over from other donors' samples. Each CDR3 is given with its conserved first and last residue. D genes are given only for firm matches. Clone size is not always given. Where it is, it says once, few, many or a class for expanded clones.

J gene,clone size,V gene,D gene,CDR3 DNA,CDR3 protein
TRBJ1-2,once,TRBV27,TRBD1,TGTGCCAGCAGTCGCATCCTCGGGACAGGGGGTAGCTATGGCTACACCTTC,CASSRILGTGGSYGYTF
TRBJ2-7,many,TRBV5-1,TRBD1,TGCGCCAGCAGCGCGGACAGGGTCTCCGAGCAGTACTTC,CASSADRVSEQYF
TRBJ2-3,.,TRBV6-5,.,TGTGCCAGCAGTTACTCAGACGGATCCACAGATACGCAGTATTTT,CASSYSDGSTDTQYF
TRBJ1-3,.,TRBV5-8,.,TGTGCCAGCAGCTTGGATATGGGGGGAACTGGAAACACCATATATTTT,CASSLDMGGTGNTIYF
TRBJ2-5,.,TRBV18,.,TGTGCCAGCTCACCATCGGTCCCAGGGGAAGAGACCCAGTACTTC,CASSPSVPGEETQYF
TRBJ2-3,.,TRBV5-1,.,TGCGCCAGCGGCTCCCCCGGGTACACAGATACGCAGTATTTT,CASGSPGYTDTQYF
TRBJ2-1,once,TRBV18,.,TGTGCCAGCTCACCCTCCAGGACAGCTTTGGGTAATGAGCAGTTCTTC,CASSPSRTALGNEQFF
TRBJ1-4,.,TRBV27,.,TGTGCCAGCAGTTCAGACAGGTCTAATGAAAAACTGTTTTTT,CASSSDRSNEKLFF
TRBJ1-2,.,TRBV6-1,.,TGTGCCAGCAGTGAGGCCCCCCTCCCCGTCTATGGCTACACCTTC,CASSEAPLPVYGYTF
TRBJ2-7,.,TRBV29-1,.,TGCAGCGCCAGGGGGGTCCACGAGCAGTACTTC,CSARGVHEQYF
TRBJ2-5,.,TRBV7-8,.,TGTGCCAGCAGCCTGGTGAGGGGAAGGGCCCAAGAGACCCAGTACTTC,CASSLVRGRAQETQYF
TRBJ2-7,.,TRBV4-3,.,TGCGCCAGCAGCCAAGATAACGATAGAGATTACGAGCAGTACTTC,CASSQDNDRDYEQYF
TRBJ1-1,few,TRBV7-9,.,TGTGCCAGCATTACAGGGAATACTGAAGCTTTCTTT,CASITGNTEAFF
TRBJ1-4,once,TRBV27,TRBD1,TGTGCCAGCAGTTTACAGGGGGGGAAGGAAAAACTGTTTTTT,CASSLQGGKEKLFF
TRBJ2-7,.,TRBV27,.,TGTGCCAGCAGTTCCCTCGGACTTGGGGGCGAGCAGTACTTC,CASSSLGLGGEQYF
TRBJ1-1,once,TRBV6-6,.,TGTGCCAGCAGTTTCACGGACAGTCCGGCGGACACTGAAGCTTTCTTT,CASSFTDSPADTEAFF
TRBJ2-7,.,TRBV7-6,TRBD1,TGTGCCAGCAGTTCCGGGACAGGGGGCTACGAGCAGTACTTC,CASSSGTGGYEQYF
TRBJ2-7,.,TRBV6-4,TRBD1,TGTGCCAGCAGTGACACCAACACAGGGGGCGAGCAGTACTTC,CASSDTNTGGEQYF
TRBJ2-2,.,TRBV4-2,.,TGTGCCAGCAGCCCGGGCGGTAGCGGATACACCGGGGAGCTGTTTTTT,CASSPGGSGYTGELFF
TRBJ2-7,.,TRBV30,TRBD1,TGTGCCGGGCGGACAGGGGGCTCCTACGAGCAGTACTTC,CAGRTGGSYEQYF
TRBJ1-1,.,TRBV9,TRBD1,TGTGCCAGCAGCGTAGGGACAGGGTATGAAGCTTTCTTT,CASSVGTGYEAFF
TRBJ1-2,.,TRBV15,.,TGTGCCACCAGCAGAGATCGGGCGGCTAACTATGGCTACACCTTC,CATSRDRAANYGYTF
TRBJ2-1,.,TRBV6-5,TRBD1,TGTGCCAGCATCCGGGACAGGGGGGACAATGAGCAGTTCTTC,CASIRDRGDNEQFF
TRBJ2-7,.,TRBV19,.,TGTGCCAGTAGTATAGATCGAGGTACACCGCCGGCCTACGAGCAGTACTTC,CASSIDRGTPPAYEQYF
TRBJ2-5,.,TRBV11-2,TRBD2,TGTGCCAGCAGCCCTACCCTAGCGGGATTTAAGGAAGAGACCCAGTACTTC,CASSPTLAGFKEETQYF
TRBJ2-7,once,TRBV28,.,TGTGCCAGCAGTTTAGAGGGGGAGCAGTACTTC,CASSLEGEQYF
TRBJ2-7,.,TRBV10-3,.,TGTGCCATCAGTGAGTCGGTCCTCTACGAGCAGTACTTC,CAISESVLYEQYF
TRBJ2-1,.,TRBV10-3,.,TGTGCCATCAGTGAGTCGTACGGGAGCAGCGAGCAGTTCTTC,CAISESYGSSEQFF
TRBJ2-7,.,TRBV14,TRBD1,TGTGCCAGCAGCCGGGACAGGGGGGGCGAGCAGTACTTC,CASSRDRGGEQYF
TRBJ2-7,.,TRBV19,TRBD1,TGTGCCAGTAGTATACAAGGACAGGGGAATTTTAACGAGCAGTACTTC,CASSIQGQGNFNEQYF
TRBJ2-3,.,TRBV11-1,TRBD2,TGTGCCAGCAGCCCTCGACTAGCGGGAGGGGAAGATACGCAGTATTTT,CASSPRLAGGEDTQYF
TRBJ2-7,.,TRBV6-6,TRBD2,TGTGCCAGCAGCCTAGCGGGAGGTCTCAACGAGCAGTACTTC,CASSLAGGLNEQYF
TRBJ2-7,.,TRBV13,.,TGTGCCAGCAGCTTAGTTACGGAGGGGGACGAGCAGTACTTC,CASSLVTEGDEQYF
TRBJ2-7,once,TRBV28,TRBD1,TGTGCCAGCAGTTTATTATTTCGACAGGGGGCTTACGAGCAGTACTTC,CASSLLFRQGAYEQYF
TRBJ2-6,.,TRBV5-1,.,TGCGCCAGCAGCTTGGGACAGTTCTTCTCTGGGGCCAACGTCCTGACTTTC,CASSLGQFFSGANVLTF
TRBJ1-1,few,TRBV7-9,TRBD1,TGTGCCAGCAGCCCAATGGGGACAGCTAACACTGAAGCTTTCTTT,CASSPMGTANTEAFF
TRBJ2-7,.,TRBV29-1,.,TGCAGCGCCGTGCCGGACAGCTCCTACGAGCAGTACTTC,CSAVPDSSYEQYF
TRBJ2-4,few,TRBV30,.,TGTGCCTGGAGCTCTCGGCTAGCCAAAAACATTCAGTACTTC,CAWSSRLAKNIQYF
TRBJ2-3,few,TRBV5-8,.,TGTGCCAGCAGCTACTGGGACGGAACAGATACGCAGTATTTT,CASSYWDGTDTQYF
TRBJ2-7,.,TRBV7-3,TRBD2,TGTGCCAGCAGCTTAGCGGGAGGAACCTCCTACGAGCAGTACTTC,CASSLAGGTSYEQYF
TRBJ2-1,.,TRBV5-1,.,TGCGCCAGCAGTGATGGGCCCAATGAGCAGTTCTTC,CASSDGPNEQFF
TRBJ2-1,.,TRBV9,TRBD1,TGTGCCAGCAGCGTGGGCCAGGCGACAGGGAATGAGCAGTTCTTC,CASSVGQATGNEQFF
TRBJ2-3,.,TRBV27,TRBD1,TGTGCCAGCACTACCCGGACAGGGAGAAATACAGATACGCAGTATTTT,CASTTRTGRNTDTQYF